This T cell receptor (beta chain) was sequenced during a study of T cells in Graves' hyperthyroidism and ophthalmopathy. Findings of the study overall: A model of 13 V-J features distinguished ophthalmopathy from stable hyperthyroidism.

Regions amplified from RNA transcripts were the TCR beta CDR3 regions. The study used the HTBI primer set for a first-round RT-PCR of the TCR CDR3. TCRdb reanalysed the multiplex PCR reads using MiXCR and keeps one entry per CDR3 protein. Among roughly 580,000 distinct CDR3 sequences listed, approximately 15% were seen once. This clonotype came up a few times. Its antigen is not known. The CDR3 has 14 amino acids. V lost 0 bases, J lost 4 bases, and 9 bases lay in between. Germline V gene lookup returns CDR1 LGHNA and CDR2 YNFKEQ. The TCR comes from a woman under 40 with Graves' hyperthyroidism that later progressed to Graves' ophthalmopathy. The rearrangement links TRBV4-2 to TRBJ1-1, with D hard to call. Sequences were obtained from blood. DNA for the CDR3: TGTGCCAGCAGCCAAGACGGCGGGAGCACTGAAGCTTTCTTT. As protein: CASSQDGGSTEAFF.